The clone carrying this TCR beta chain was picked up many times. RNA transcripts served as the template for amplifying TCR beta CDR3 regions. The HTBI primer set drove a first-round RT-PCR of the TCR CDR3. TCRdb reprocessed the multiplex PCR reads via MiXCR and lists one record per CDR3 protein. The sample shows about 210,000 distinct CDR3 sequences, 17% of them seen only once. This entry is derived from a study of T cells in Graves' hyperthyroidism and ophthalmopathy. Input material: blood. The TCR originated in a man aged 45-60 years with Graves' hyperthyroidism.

CDR3 region: CAWSVLAGGEQYF. DNA of the CDR3: TGTGCCTGGAGTGTACTAGCGGGAGGCGAGCAGTACTTC. V and J are TRBV30 and TRBJ2-7, with 12 bases matching TRBD2. This CDR3 is 13 amino acids long. From germline, CDR1 is GTSNPN and CDR2 SVGIG (reference sequence). Trimming took 0 bases from V and 6 from J; bases not matched to a gene: 0.